This T cell receptor (beta chain) is from a study of shared clonotypes between healthy human individuals. The wider study: CD4 naive cells filled three plates per donor, CD4 memory three, CD8 naive two and CD8 memory one. Overall study results and limits: Researchers found naive subsets generally carried larger estimated richness than memory subsets.

Worth noting for this clone: The antigen remains unidentified.

Over several immunoSEQ plates, each subset's genomic DNA was distributed in even portions. Sequencing was performed with immunoSEQ multiplex PCR; in TCRdb, only in-frame clones are kept and a portion is missing. The sample has over a million clones, roughly 96% seen once. The germline V and J ends were trimmed by 0 bases and 0 bases, with 10 bases remaining between them. From germline, CDR1 is SGHNT and CDR2 YYREEE (reference sequence). The CDR3 totals 15 residues. Splitting the CD4+ cells yielded a CD45RA+ naive subset and a CD45RA-negative memory subset. The sequence came from a man aged 25 to 45 in good health. The V and J genes are TRBV5-4 and TRBJ2-7, with D perhaps matching TRBD2 (7 bases). Sequenced material: naive CD4+ T cells sorted from blood. Stated subset: CD45RA+ positively selected. This chain's CDR3 is CASSLEGGLSYEQYF. The CDR3 DNA sequence: TGTGCCAGCAGCTTGGAGGGGGGGCTCTCCTACGAGCAGTACTTC. The full variable domain, in which reference TRBV5-4 and TRBJ2-7 provide the parts outside the CDR3, is ETGVTQSPTHLIKTRGQQVTLRCSSQSGHNTVSWYQQALGQGPQFIFQYYREEENGRGNFPPRFSGLQFPNYSSELNVNALELDDSALYLCASSLEGGLSYEQYFGPGTRLTVT.